This is a list of T cell receptor beta chains from one sample in a study of beta chain features in type 1 diabetes. Using immunoSEQ multiplex PCR, the repertoire was profiled, and TCRdb retains in-frame clones only, with some absent. The sample has about 350,000 clones, 15% to 20% seen once. The sample comprised naive CD4+ T cells from blood. The receptors were gathered from a woman aged 18-29 years in good health. Each CDR3 is given with its conserved first and last residue. The D gene is left open where the match is weak. Part of the rows lack a size; the others show once, few, many or a class for expanded clones.

d_gene | abundance | j_gene | v_gene | CDR3aa | CDR3nt
. | . | TRBJ2-5 | TRBV5-5 | CASSLLSLGSGETQYF | TGTGCCAGCAGCTTGTTAAGCTTGGGTTCAGGGGAGACCCAGTACTTC
TRBD2 | . | TRBJ2-5 | TRBV29-1 | CSVLTSSQETQYF | TGCAGCGTTCTGACTAGCAGTCAAGAGACCCAGTACTTC
. | few | TRBJ1-2 | TRBV4-2 | CASSQVGGYGYTF | TGTGCCAGCAGCCAAGTTGGCGGCTATGGCTACACCTTC
TRBD2 | . | TRBJ2-5 | TRBV27 | CASRTSGTETQYF | TGTGCCAGCCGGACTAGCGGGACAGAGACCCAGTACTTC
. | few | TRBJ1-2 | TRBV30 | CAWSSPPVYGYTF | TGTGCCTGGTCCTCTCCTCCGGTTTATGGCTACACCTTC
. | few | TRBJ2-6 | TRBV7-9 | CASSLTTGFAGANVLTF | TGTGCCAGCAGCTTAACTACAGGGTTTGCTGGGGCCAACGTCCTGACTTTC
TRBD2 | few | TRBJ2-4 | TRBV30 | CAWSVEGGAYF | TGTGCCTGGAGTGTGGAGGGAGGGGCGTACTTC
TRBD2 | . | TRBJ2-5 | TRBV9 | CASSSGTSGIETQYF | TGTGCCAGCAGCTCCGGGACTAGCGGTATAGAGACCCAGTACTTC
. | few | TRBJ2-5 | TRBV4-3 | CASSQGLGRETQYF | TGCGCCAGCAGCCAAGGGTTAGGGAGGGAGACCCAGTACTTC
TRBD1 | . | TRBJ2-7 | TRBV6-6 | CASSSPGQASYEQYF | TGTGCCAGCAGTTCGCCGGGACAGGCCTCCTACGAGCAGTACTTC
. | . | TRBJ2-1 | TRBV5-6 | CASSLGQVNYNEQFF | TGTGCCAGCAGCTTGGGGCAGGTGAACTACAATGAGCAGTTCTTC
TRBD2 | few | TRBJ2-7 | TRBV4-1 | CASSQPTSGSYEQYF | TGCGCCAGCAGCCAGCCGACTAGCGGGAGCTACGAGCAGTACTTC
. | few | TRBJ2-6 | TRBV5-1 | CASSLAGSGANVLTF | TGCGCCAGCAGCTTGGCGGGGTCTGGGGCCAACGTCCTGACTTTC
. | . | TRBJ2-2 | TRBV6-1 | CASSATHGTLTGELFF | TGTGCCAGCAGTGCCACACACGGGACTCTTACCGGGGAGCTGTTTTTT
TRBD2 | few | TRBJ2-7 | TRBV19 | CASSRTSGDTYEQYF | TGTGCCAGTAGTCGCACTAGCGGGGACACCTACGAGCAGTACTTC
TRBD2 | . | TRBJ2-1 | TRBV29-1 | CSVVRSGSDGEQFF | TGCAGCGTTGTTCGTAGCGGGAGTGACGGTGAGCAGTTCTTC
. | few | TRBJ2-7 | TRBV5-1 | CASSLGGFSYEQYF | TGCGCCAGCAGCTTGGGCGGATTCTCCTACGAGCAGTACTTC